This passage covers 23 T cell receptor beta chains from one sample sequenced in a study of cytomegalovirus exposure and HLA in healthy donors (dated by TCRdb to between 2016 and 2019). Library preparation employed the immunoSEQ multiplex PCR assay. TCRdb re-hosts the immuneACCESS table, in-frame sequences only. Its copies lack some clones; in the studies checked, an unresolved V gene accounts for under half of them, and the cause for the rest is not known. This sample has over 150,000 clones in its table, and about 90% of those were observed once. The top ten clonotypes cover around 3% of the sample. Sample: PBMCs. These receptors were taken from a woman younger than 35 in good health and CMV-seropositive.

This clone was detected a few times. The CDR3 here is CASSAKSGQGAVGYTF. CDR3 coding DNA: TGTGCCAGCAGCGCCAAGTCAGGACAGGGGGCAGTTGGCTACACCTTC. The chain uses TRBV11-3 and TRBJ1-2, with 11 bases aligning to TRBD1. Per germline, CDR1 SGHNT and CDR2 YENEEA. Trimming removed 5 bases from V and 7 bases from J; junction bases left unmatched: 12. CDR3 length: 16 residues.

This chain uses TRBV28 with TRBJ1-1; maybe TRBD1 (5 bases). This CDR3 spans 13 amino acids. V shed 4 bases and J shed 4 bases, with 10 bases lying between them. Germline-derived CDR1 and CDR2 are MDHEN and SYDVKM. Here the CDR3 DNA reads TGTGCCAGCAGTTCGGACCAGGGCACTGAAGCTTTCTTT. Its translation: CASSSDQGTEAFF.

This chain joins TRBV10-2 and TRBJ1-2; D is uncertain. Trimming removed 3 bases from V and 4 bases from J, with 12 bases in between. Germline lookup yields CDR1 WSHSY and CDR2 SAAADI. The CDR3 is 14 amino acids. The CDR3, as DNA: TGCGCCAGCAGTGATACCAGGCTTCGCTATGGCTACACCTTC. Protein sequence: CASSDTRLRYGYTF.

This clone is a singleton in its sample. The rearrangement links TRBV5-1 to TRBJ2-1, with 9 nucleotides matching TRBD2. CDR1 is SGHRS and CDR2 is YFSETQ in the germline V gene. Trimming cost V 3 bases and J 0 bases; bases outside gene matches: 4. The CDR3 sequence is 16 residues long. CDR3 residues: CASSYQREVSYNEQFF. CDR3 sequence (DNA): TGCGCCAGCAGCTACCAGCGGGAGGTCTCCTACAATGAGCAGTTCTTC. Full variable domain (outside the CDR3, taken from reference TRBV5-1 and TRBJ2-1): KAGVTQTPRYLIKTRGQQVTLSCSPISGHRSVSWYQQTPGQGLQFLFEYFSETQRNKGNFPGRFSGRQFSNSRSEMNVSTLELGDSALYLCASSYQREVSYNEQFFGPGTRLTVL.

For the CDR3, the DNA is TGTGCCAGCAGTGGCCTGACAGGGAGGTCCTACAATGAGCAGTTCTTC. Its translation: CASSGLTGRSYNEQFF. V gene TRBV2 combines with J gene TRBJ2-1; possibly TRBD1 for D (7 bases). Trimming took 4 bases from V and 1 from J, leaving 14 bases between them. Germline CDR1 and CDR2: SNHLY and FYNNEI. The CDR3 has 16 amino acids.

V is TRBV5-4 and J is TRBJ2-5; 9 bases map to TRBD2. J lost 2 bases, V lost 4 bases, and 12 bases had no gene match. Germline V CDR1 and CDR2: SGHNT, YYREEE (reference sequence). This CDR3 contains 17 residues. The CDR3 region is CASSALTSGLPQETQYF. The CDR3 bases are TGTGCCAGCAGCGCCCTGACTAGCGGATTACCTCAAGAGACCCAGTACTTC. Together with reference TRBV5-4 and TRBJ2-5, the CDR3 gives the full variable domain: ETGVTQSPTHLIKTRGQQVTLRCSSQSGHNTVSWYQQALGQGPQFIFQYYREEENGRGNFPPRFSGLQFPNYSSELNVNALELDDSALYLCASSALTSGLPQETQYFGPGTRLLVL.

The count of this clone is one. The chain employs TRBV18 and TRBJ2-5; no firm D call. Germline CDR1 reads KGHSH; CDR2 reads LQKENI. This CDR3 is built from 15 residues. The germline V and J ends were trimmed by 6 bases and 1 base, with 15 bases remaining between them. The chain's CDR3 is CASSRLGGGQETQYF. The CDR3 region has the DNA TGTGCCAGCTCCCGGTTGGGTGGCGGCCAAGAGACCCAGTACTTC. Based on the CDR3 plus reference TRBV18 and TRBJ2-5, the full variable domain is NAGVMQNPRHLVRRRGQEARLRCSPMKGHSHVYWYRQLPEEGLKFMVYLQKENIIDESGMPKERFSAEFPKEGPSILRIQQVVRGDSAAYFCASSRLGGGQETQYFGPGTRLLVL.

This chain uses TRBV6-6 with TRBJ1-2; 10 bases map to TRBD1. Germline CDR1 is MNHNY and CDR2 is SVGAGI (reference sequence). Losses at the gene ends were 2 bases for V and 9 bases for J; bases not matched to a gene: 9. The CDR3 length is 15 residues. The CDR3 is CASSYPDRGQLSYTF. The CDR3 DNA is TGTGCCAGCAGTTACCCCGACAGGGGGCAATTGAGCTACACCTTC.

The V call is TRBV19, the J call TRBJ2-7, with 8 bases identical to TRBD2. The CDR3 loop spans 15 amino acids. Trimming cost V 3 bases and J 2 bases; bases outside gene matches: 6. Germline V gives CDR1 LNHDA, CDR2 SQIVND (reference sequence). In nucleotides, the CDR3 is TGTGCCAGTAGTATGGGGCGGGAGGACCCCTACGAGCAGTACTTC. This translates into CASSMGREDPYEQYF.

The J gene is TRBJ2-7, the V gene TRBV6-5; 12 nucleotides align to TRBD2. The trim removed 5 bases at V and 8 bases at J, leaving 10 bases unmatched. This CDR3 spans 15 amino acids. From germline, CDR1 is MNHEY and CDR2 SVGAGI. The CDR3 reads CASSPRTSGEYKQYF. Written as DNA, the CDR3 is TGTGCCAGCAGTCCCCGGACTAGCGGGGAGTATAAGCAGTACTTC.

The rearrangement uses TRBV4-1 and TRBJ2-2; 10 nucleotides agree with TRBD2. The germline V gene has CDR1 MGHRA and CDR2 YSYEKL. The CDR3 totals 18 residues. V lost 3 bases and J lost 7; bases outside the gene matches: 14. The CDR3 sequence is CASSHRRGQRGGLGELFF. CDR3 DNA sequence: TGCGCCAGCAGCCATCGAAGGGGTCAGCGGGGGGGCCTCGGGGAGCTGTTTTTT.

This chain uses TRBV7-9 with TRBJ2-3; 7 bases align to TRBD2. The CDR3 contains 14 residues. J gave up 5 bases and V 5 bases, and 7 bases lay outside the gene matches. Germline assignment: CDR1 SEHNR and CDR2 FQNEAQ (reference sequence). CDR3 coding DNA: TGTGCCAGCAGCACGGGACTAAATAGAGATACGCAGTATTTT. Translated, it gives CASSTGLNRDTQYF. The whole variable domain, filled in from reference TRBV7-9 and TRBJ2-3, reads DTGVSQNPRHKITKRGQNVTFRCDPISEHNRLYWYRQTLGQGPEFLTYFQNEAQLEKSRLLSDRFSAERPKGSFSTLEIQRTEQGDSAMYLCASSTGLNRDTQYFGPGTRLTVL.

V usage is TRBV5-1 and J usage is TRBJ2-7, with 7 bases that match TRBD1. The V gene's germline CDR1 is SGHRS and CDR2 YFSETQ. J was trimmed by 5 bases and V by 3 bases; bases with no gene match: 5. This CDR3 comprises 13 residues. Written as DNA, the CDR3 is TGCGCCAGCAGCTCACAGGGGTGGGACGAGCAGTACTTC. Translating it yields CASSSQGWDEQYF.

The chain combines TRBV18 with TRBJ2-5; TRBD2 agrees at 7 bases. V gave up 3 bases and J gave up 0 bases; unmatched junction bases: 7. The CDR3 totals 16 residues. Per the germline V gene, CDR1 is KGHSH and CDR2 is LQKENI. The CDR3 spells CASSPSASGNQETQYF. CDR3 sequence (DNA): TGTGCCAGCTCACCGTCGGCTAGCGGAAACCAAGAGACCCAGTACTTC.

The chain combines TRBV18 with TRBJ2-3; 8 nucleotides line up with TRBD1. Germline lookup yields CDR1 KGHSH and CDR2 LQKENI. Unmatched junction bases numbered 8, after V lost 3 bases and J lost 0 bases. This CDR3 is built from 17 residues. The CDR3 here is CASSPIGQGASTDTQYF. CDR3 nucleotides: TGTGCCAGCTCACCTATTGGCCAGGGGGCTAGCACAGATACGCAGTATTTT. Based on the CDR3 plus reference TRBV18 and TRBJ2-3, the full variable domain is NAGVMQNPRHLVRRRGQEARLRCSPMKGHSHVYWYRQLPEEGLKFMVYLQKENIIDESGMPKERFSAEFPKEGPSILRIQQVVRGDSAAYFCASSPIGQGASTDTQYFGPGTRLTVL.

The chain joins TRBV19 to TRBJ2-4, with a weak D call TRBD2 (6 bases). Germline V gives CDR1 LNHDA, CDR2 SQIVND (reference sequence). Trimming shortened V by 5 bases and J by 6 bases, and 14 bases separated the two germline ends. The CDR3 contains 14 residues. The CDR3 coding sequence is TGTGCCAGTAGTTCTGGGGACTTTGGAAACATTCAGTACTTC. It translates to CASSSGDFGNIQYF.

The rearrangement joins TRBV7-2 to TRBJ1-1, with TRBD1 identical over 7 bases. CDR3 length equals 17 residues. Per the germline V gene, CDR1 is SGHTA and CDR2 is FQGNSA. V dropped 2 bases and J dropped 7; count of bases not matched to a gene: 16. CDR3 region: CASSLPWRGRKVIEAFF. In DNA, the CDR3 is TGTGCCAGCAGCTTACCTTGGAGGGGGCGGAAGGTAATTGAAGCTTTCTTT.

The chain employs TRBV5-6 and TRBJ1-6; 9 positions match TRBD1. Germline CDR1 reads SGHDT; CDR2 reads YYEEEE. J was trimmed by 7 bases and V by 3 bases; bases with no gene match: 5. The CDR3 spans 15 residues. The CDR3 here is CASSSGQGMNSPLHF. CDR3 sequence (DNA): TGTGCCAGCAGCTCAGGACAGGGGATGAATTCACCCCTCCACTTT. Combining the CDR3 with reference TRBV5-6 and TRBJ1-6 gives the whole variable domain DAGVTQSPTHLIKTRGQQVTLRCSPKSGHDTVSWYQQALGQGPQFIFQYYEEEERQRGNFPDRFSGHQFPNYSSELNVNALLLGDSALYLCASSSGQGMNSPLHFGNGTRLTVT.

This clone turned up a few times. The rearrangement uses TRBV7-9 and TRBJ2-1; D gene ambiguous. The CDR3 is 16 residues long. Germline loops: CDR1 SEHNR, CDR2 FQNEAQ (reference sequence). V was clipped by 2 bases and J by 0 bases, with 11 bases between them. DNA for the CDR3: TGTGCCAGCAGCTTAATGGTCGGTAGCTCCTACAATGAGCAGTTCTTC. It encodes CASSLMVGSSYNEQFF.

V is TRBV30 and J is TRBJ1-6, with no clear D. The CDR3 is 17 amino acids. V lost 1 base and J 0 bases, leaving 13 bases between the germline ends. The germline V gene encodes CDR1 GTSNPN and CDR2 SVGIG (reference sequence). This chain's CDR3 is CAWSDGRLSSYNSPLHF. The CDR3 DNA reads TGTGCCTGGAGTGACGGCAGGCTCAGCTCCTATAATTCACCCCTCCACTTT.

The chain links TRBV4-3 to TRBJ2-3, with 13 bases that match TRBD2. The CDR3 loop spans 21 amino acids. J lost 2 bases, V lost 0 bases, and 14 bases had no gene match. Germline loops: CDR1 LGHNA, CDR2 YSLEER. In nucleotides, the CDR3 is TGCGCCAGCAGCCAAGATTGGAGGGTAACTAGCGGGAGGGGAGACACAGATACGCAGTATTTT. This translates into CASSQDWRVTSGRGDTDTQYF.

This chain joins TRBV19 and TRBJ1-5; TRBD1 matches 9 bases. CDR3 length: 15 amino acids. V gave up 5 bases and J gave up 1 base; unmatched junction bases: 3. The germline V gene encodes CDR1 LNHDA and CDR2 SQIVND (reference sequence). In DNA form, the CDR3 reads TGTGCCAGTAGTTGGGGACAGGGAAGCAATCAGCCCCAGCATTTT. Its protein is CASSWGQGSNQPQHF.

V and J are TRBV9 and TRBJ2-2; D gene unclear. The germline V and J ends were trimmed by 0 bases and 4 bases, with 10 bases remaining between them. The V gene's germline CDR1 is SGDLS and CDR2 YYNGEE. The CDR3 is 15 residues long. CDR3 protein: CASSVGYRSTGELFF. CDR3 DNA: TGTGCCAGCAGCGTAGGGTATAGATCCACCGGGGAGCTGTTTTTT.